This TCR beta chain was sequenced for a study of cytomegalovirus exposure and HLA in healthy donors. In the study overall: As an earlier analysis found, 180 million or so T cells yielded 95 million to 130 million unique TCR beta sequences. General study points: Immune exposure information available was restricted to CMV serostatus. Roughly 170 TCR beta chains were listed as cytomegalovirus-associated.

This clone was counted between two and nine times. As yet, its antigen is unknown. Primers: 60 Vbeta forward and 13 Jbeta reverse. Assay: immunoSEQ multiplex PCR; the TCRdb copy retains only in-frame clones and omits some. The sample records 150,000 to 200,000 clones, roughly 80% being singletons. The germline V gene encodes CDR1 MNHEY and CDR2 SVGAGI. CDR3 length: 14 residues. V was trimmed by 6 bases and J by 1 base, leaving 12 bases between them. The source is a man aged 40-49 years in good health and CMV-seropositive. Material: PBMCs. V gene TRBV6-5 combines with J gene TRBJ1-1, with a tentative D call TRBD1 (5 bases). The CDR3 sequence: CASRPGMSNTEAFF. For the CDR3, the DNA is TGTGCCAGCAGACCAGGGATGTCGAACACTGAAGCTTTCTTT.